This section outlines one T cell receptor beta chain sequence together with its context. The antigen remains undetermined. From germline, CDR1 is SGHAT and CDR2 FQNNGV. There are 14 residues in the CDR3. The V gene end was trimmed by 1 base and the J gene end by 5 bases; junction bases not matched to a gene: 3. The record originates from a study of OX40 agonist ivuxolimab in advanced cancers. Background on the study: Patients were dosed with the agonistic anti-OX40 (CD134) antibody ivuxolimab.

Study results and caveats: With doses of 0.1 to 3.0 mg/kg, CD4+ and CD8+ blood T cells had undergone clonal expansion by week 6.

Data came from immunoSEQ multiplex PCR; TCRdb stores just in-frame clones and leaves some out. The sample holds roughly 67,000 clones, about 88% seen once. The sequence derives from an adult with an advanced solid tumor such as melanoma, head and neck, liver or kidney cancer. V gene TRBV11-2 combines with J gene TRBJ1-1, with 8 bases lining up with TRBD1. Specimen: CD4+ or CD8+ T cells sorted from blood, collected in a trial of the OX40 agonist ivuxolimab. The CDR3 spells CASSLGTGWTEAFF. CDR3 in DNA: TGTGCCAGCAGCTTAGGGACAGGGTGGACTGAAGCTTTCTTT.